Reported below is one TCR beta chain. J lost 4 bases, V lost 6 bases, and 9 bases had no gene match. CDR3 length: 16 residues. Germline CDR1 SNHLY, CDR2 FYNNEI. This specimen belongs to a study of blood T cell repertoires in COVID-19. Study details: Acute and convalescent COVID-19 specimens originated in the United States, Italy and Spain. The analysed material was cDNA or gDNA that came from T cells, B-cell-depleted T cells, or PBMCs.

The data were produced by immunoSEQ multiplex PCR, yet TCRdb's version contains in-frame clones alone and is incomplete. The sample has more than 95,000 clones, 82% seen once. The chain uses TRBV2 and TRBJ1-4; 9 nucleotides align to TRBD1. The sequenced sample consisted of peripheral blood. The TCR originated in an elderly man with acute or convalescent COVID-19. The CDR3 coding sequence is TGTGCCAGCAGCACACAGGGGGCGAGGGTTAATGAAAAACTGTTTTTT. Its translation: CASSTQGARVNEKLFF.